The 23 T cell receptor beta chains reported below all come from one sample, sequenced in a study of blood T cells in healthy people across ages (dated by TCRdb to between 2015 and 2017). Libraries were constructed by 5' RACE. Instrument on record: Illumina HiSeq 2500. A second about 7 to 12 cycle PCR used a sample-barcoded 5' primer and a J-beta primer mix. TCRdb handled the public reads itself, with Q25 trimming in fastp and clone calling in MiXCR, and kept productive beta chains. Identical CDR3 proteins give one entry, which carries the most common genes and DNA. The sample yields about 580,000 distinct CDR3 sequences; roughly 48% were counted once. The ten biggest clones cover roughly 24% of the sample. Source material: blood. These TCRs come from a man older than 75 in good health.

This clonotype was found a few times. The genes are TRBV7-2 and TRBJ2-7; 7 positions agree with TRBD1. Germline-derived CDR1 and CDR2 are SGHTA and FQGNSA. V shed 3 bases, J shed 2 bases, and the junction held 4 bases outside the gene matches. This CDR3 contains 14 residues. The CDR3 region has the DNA TGTGCCAGCAGCTTGGGACAGCCTACCTACGAGCAGTACTTC. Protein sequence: CASSLGQPTYEQYF.

The CDR3 sequence: CASSPLSGGAYYNSPLHF. Written as DNA, the CDR3 is TGTGCCAGCAGTCCACTTTCGGGGGGCGCCTATTATAATTCACCCCTCCACTTT. The genes are TRBV6-1 and TRBJ1-6, with D maybe TRBD1 (6 bases). The CDR3 is 18 amino acids. Germline values: CDR1 MNHNS, CDR2 SASEGT. The V end was cut by 5 bases, the J end by 4 bases, with 21 bases between.

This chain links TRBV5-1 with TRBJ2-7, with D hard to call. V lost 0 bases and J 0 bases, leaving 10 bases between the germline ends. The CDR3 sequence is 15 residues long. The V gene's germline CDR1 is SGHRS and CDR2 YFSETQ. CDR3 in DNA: TGCGCCAGCAGCTTGGCCACGGAACCCTCCTACGAGCAGTACGTC. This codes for CASSLATEPSYEQYV.

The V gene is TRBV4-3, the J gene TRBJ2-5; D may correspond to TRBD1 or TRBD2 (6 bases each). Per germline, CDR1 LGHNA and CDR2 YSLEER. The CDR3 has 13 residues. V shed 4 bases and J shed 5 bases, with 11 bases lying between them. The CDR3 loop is CASSREGGETQYF. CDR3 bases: TGCGCCAGCAGCCGGGAAGGGGGGGAGACCCAGTACTTC.

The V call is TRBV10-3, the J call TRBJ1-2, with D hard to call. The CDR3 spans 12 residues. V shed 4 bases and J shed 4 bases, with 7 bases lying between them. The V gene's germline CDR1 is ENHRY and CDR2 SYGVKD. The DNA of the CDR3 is TGTGCCATCAGTGGGCCGGGCTATGGCTACACCTTC. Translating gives CAISGPGYGYTF.

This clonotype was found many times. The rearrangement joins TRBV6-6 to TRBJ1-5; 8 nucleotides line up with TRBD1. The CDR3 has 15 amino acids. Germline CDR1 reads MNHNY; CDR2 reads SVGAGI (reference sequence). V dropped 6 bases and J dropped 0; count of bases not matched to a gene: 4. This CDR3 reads CASRRQGHSNQPQHF. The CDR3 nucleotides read TGTGCCAGCAGACGACAGGGGCATAGCAATCAGCCCCAGCATTTT.

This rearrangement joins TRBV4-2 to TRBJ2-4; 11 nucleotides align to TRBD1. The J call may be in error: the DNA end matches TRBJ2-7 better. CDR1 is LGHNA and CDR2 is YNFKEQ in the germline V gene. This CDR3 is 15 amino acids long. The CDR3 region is CASSQDGTGGYEQYF. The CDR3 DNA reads TGTGCCAGCAGCCAAGATGGGACAGGGGGGTACGAGCAGTACTTC.

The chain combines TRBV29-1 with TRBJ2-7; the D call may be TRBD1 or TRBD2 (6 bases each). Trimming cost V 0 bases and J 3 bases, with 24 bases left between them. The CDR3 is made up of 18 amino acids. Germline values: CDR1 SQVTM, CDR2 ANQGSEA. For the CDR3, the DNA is TGCAGCGTTGAAGAATTCGGGGGCAGGGGAAGGGCCCTCTACGAGCAGTACTTC. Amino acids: CSVEEFGGRGRALYEQYF.

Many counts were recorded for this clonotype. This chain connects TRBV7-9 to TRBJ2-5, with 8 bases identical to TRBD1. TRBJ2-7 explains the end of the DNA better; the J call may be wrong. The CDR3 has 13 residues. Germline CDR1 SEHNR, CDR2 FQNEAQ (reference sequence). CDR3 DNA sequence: TGTGCCAGCAGCTTCGGACAGGGAGACGAGCAGTACTTC. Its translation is CASSFGQGDEQYF.

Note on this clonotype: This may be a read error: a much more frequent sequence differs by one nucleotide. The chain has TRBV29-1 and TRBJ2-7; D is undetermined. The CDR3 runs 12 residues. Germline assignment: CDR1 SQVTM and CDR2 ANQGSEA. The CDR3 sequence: CSVVEETYGQYF. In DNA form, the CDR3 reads TGCAGCGTCGTAGAAGAAACCTACGGGCAGTACTTC.

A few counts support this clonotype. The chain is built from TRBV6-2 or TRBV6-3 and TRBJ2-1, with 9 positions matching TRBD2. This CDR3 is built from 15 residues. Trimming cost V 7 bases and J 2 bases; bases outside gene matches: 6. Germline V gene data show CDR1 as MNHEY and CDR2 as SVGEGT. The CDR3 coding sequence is TGTGCCAGCACCCGACAGCGGGGGGCCTACAATGAGCAGTTCTTC. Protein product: CASTRQRGAYNEQFF.

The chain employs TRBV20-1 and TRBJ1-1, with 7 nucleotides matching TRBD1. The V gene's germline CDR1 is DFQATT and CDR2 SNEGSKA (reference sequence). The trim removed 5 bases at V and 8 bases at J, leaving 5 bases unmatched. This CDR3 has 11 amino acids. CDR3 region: CSAALQGEAFF. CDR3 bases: TGCAGTGCTGCCCTACAGGGGGAAGCTTTCTTT.

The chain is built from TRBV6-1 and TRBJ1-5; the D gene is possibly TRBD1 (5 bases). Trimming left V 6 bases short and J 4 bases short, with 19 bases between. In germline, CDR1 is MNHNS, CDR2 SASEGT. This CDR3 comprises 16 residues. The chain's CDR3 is CASRPHWGESNQPQHF. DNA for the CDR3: TGTGCCAGCAGGCCCCACTGGGGGGAGAGTAATCAGCCCCAGCATTTT.

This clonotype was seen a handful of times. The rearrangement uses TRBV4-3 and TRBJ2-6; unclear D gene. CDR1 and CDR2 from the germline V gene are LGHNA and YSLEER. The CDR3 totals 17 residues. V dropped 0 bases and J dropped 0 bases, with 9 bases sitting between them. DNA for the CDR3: TGCGCCAGCAGCCAAGACGGGCCGAGCTCTGGGGCCAACGTCCTGACTTTC. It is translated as CASSQDGPSSGANVLTF.

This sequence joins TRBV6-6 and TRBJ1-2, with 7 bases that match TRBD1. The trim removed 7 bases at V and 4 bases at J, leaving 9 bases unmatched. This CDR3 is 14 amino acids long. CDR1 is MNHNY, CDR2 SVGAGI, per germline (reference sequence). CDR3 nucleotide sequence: TGTGCCAGCACCATCGCAGGGGGTATCTATGGCTACACCTTC. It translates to CASTIAGGIYGYTF.

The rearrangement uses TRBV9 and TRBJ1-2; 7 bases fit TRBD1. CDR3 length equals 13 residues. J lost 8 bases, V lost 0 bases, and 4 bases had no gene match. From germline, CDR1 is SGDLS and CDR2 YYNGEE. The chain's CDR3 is CASSVGRGDGYTF. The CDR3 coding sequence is TGTGCCAGCAGCGTAGGCAGGGGGGACGGCTACACCTTC.

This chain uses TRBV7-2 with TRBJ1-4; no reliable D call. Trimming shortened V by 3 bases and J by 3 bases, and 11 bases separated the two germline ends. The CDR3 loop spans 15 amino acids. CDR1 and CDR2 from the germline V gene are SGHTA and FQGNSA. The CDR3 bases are TGTGCCAGCAGCTTCGGCGCCAGTCCTAATGAAAAACTGTTTTTT. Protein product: CASSFGASPNEKLFF.

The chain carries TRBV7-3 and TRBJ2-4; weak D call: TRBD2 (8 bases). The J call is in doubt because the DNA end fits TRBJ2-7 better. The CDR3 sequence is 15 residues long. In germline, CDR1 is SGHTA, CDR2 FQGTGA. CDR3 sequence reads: CASSLGISGTAEQYF. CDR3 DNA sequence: TGTGCCAGCAGCCTCGGAATTAGCGGGACAGCCGAGCAGTACTTC.

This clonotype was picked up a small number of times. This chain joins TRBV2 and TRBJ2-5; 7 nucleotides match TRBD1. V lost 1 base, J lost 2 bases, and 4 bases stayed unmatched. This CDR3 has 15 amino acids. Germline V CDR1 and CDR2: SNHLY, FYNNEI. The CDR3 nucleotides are TGTGCCAGCAGTGAAGACAGGGGTAAACAAGAGACCCAGTACTTC. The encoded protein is CASSEDRGKQETQYF. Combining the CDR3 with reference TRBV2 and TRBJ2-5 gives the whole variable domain EPEVTQTPSHQVTQMGQEVILRCVPISNHLYFYWYRQILGQKVEFLVSFYNNEISEKSEIFDDQFSVERPDGSNFTLKIRSTKLEDSAMYFCASSEDRGKQETQYFGPGTRLLVL.

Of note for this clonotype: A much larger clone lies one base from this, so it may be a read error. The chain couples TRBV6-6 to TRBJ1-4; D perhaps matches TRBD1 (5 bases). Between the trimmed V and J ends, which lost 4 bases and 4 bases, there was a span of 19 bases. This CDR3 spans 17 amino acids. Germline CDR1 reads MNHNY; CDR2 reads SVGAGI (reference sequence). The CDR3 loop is CASSSVVIAGNNEKLFF. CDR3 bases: TGTGCCAGCAGTTCCGTCGTTATCGCAGGGAATAATGAAAAACTGTTTTTT.

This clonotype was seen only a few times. CDR3 nucleotide sequence: TGTGCCAGCAGCTTAGAGGTAGCGGCAGATACGCAGTATTTT. The encoded protein is CASSLEVAADTQYF. The chain combines TRBV7-8 with TRBJ2-3; possibly TRBD2 for D (6 bases). CDR3 size: 14 residues. V gave up 1 base and J gave up 4 bases, with 9 bases separating them. Per germline, CDR1 SGHVS and CDR2 FQNEAQ.

CDR3 residues: CASSELVTEQYF. In nucleotides, the CDR3 is TGTGCCAGCAGTGAACTGGTAACCGAGCAGTACTTC. The V call is TRBV2, the J call TRBJ2-5, with D hard to call. TRBJ2-7 explains the end of the DNA better; the J call may be wrong. The CDR3 loop spans 12 amino acids. Germline loops: CDR1 SNHLY, CDR2 FYNNEI.

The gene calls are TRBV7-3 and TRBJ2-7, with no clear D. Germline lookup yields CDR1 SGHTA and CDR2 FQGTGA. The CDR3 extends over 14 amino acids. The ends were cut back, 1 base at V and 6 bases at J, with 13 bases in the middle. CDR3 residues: CASSLIGPRGEQYF. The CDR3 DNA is TGTGCCAGCAGCTTAATAGGGCCGAGAGGCGAGCAGTACTTC.